These 16 T cell receptor beta chains were sequenced from one sample in a study of cytomegalovirus exposure and HLA in healthy donors. The PCR made use of 60 Vbeta and 13 Jbeta primers. Some clones are missing from TCRdb's copy, which holds only in-frame ones; the method was immunoSEQ multiplex PCR. The data show 200,000 or so clones, approximately 79% seen once. Sequencing was performed on PBMCs. The origin of the receptors is a man in his forties or fifties in good health and CMV-seronegative.

This clone was counted once. The rearrangement joins TRBV28 to TRBJ2-5, with 11 bases fitting TRBD2. Trimming took 4 bases from V and 2 from J; bases not matched to a gene: 3. Germline-derived CDR1 and CDR2 are MDHEN and SYDVKM. This CDR3 is 15 amino acids long. CDR3 coding DNA: TGTGCCAGCAGTTCACTAGCGGGGGTACAAGAGACCCAGTACTTC. Residues: CASSSLAGVQETQYF.

The genes are TRBV7-9 and TRBJ2-2; tentative D call: TRBD2 (7 bases). Germline V gene lookup returns CDR1 SEHNR and CDR2 FQNEAQ (reference sequence). Trimming removed 1 base at V and 6 bases at J, with 15 bases between. The CDR3 is 16 amino acids. CDR3 in DNA: TGTGCCAGCAGCTTAGTACCCTCGGGGGGCGCCGGGGAGCTGTTTTTT. This gives the protein CASSLVPSGGAGELFF.

This clone was detected only a few times. The chain combines TRBV28 with TRBJ1-4, with TRBD1 identical over 8 bases. The CDR3 length is 12 residues. V gave up 9 bases and J gave up 11 bases; unmatched junction bases: 8. The germline V gene encodes CDR1 MDHEN and CDR2 SYDVKM. The CDR3 DNA is TGTGCCAGTGGACAGGGCCTAGGGAAACTGTTTTTT. It encodes CASGQGLGKLFF.

The chain combines TRBV5-4 with TRBJ2-5; 7 bases agree with TRBD2. Losses at the gene ends were 2 bases for V and 3 bases for J; bases not matched to a gene: 10. The CDR3 is made up of 16 amino acids. Germline loops: CDR1 SGHNT, CDR2 YYREEE (reference sequence). CDR3 region: CASSFLAGGTKETQYF. In DNA, the CDR3 is TGTGCCAGCAGCTTCTTAGCGGGCGGGACCAAAGAGACCCAGTACTTC. Full variable domain (outside the CDR3, taken from reference TRBV5-4 and TRBJ2-5): ETGVTQSPTHLIKTRGQQVTLRCSSQSGHNTVSWYQQALGQGPQFIFQYYREEENGRGNFPPRFSGLQFPNYSSELNVNALELDDSALYLCASSFLAGGTKETQYFGPGTRLLVL.

V gene TRBV5-6 combines with J gene TRBJ2-2, with D possibly matching TRBD1 (5 bases). Germline lookup yields CDR1 SGHDT and CDR2 YYEEEE. This CDR3 region has 15 residues. V lost 1 base, J lost 6 bases, and 13 bases lay in between. The CDR3 nucleotides are TGTGCCAGCAGCTTGAGACTTAGGGGCGCCGGGGAGCTGTTTTTT. Its translation is CASSLRLRGAGELFF.

V and J are TRBV27 and TRBJ1-1; D not certain. CDR1 is MNHEY and CDR2 is SMNVEV in the germline V gene (reference sequence). This CDR3 region has 13 residues. V lost 2 bases, J lost 5 bases, and 9 bases lay in between. CDR3 sequence reads: CASSLESRTEAFF. In DNA, the CDR3 is TGTGCCAGCAGTTTAGAGAGTCGGACTGAAGCTTTCTTT.

This chain joins TRBV28 and TRBJ2-7, with 7 bases aligning to TRBD1. Germline V CDR1 and CDR2: MDHEN, SYDVKM. This CDR3 region has 14 residues. Losses at the gene ends were 5 bases for V and 3 bases for J; bases not matched to a gene: 7. CDR3 in DNA: TGTGCCAGCAGTCCCGGGACAGCGGTCTACGAGCAGTACTTC. As protein: CASSPGTAVYEQYF.

This clone was detected only a few times. CDR3 coding DNA: TGTGCCAGCAGCTTAATCTCGGGGGACAGGGTGACTGAAGCTTTCTTT. This sequence encodes CASSLISGDRVTEAFF. The J gene is TRBJ1-1, the V gene TRBV11-2; the match to TRBD1 covers 9 bases. CDR3 length equals 16 residues. J was trimmed by 5 bases and V by 2 bases; bases with no gene match: 9. Germline assignment: CDR1 SGHAT and CDR2 FQNNGV.

The rearrangement links TRBV5-1 to TRBJ1-3; 7 bases are shared with TRBD1. Losses at the gene ends were 4 bases for V and 0 bases for J; bases not matched to a gene: 7. CDR1 is SGHRS and CDR2 is YFSETQ in the germline V gene. CDR3 size: 16 residues. In DNA form, the CDR3 reads TGCGCCAGCAGCCCAACGACAGGGCACTCTGGAAACACCATATATTTT. It translates to CASSPTTGHSGNTIYF.

The V gene is TRBV30, the J gene TRBJ2-5, with 10 bases aligning to TRBD2. The tail of the sequence fits TRBJ2-7 better, so the J call may be wrong. CDR3 length: 14 amino acids. Per the germline V gene, CDR1 is GTSNPN and CDR2 is SVGIG (reference sequence). The CDR3 DNA follows: TGTGCCTGGAGTACCCTAGCGGGAGTATCCGAGCAGTACTTC. Translated, it gives CAWSTLAGVSEQYF.

The table lists this clone with a few counts. CDR3 in DNA: TGTGCCAGCAGTGAATTCAGGGGAGGGGACACTGAAGCTTTCTTT. Its protein product is CASSEFRGGDTEAFF. The chain carries TRBV25-1 and TRBJ1-1; perhaps TRBD1 as D (6 bases). This CDR3 spans 15 amino acids. Germline loops: CDR1 MGHDK, CDR2 SYGVNS. Trimming stripped 1 base from V and 3 bases from J, with 12 bases between.

This clone came up a few times. Additional DNA sequences in this sample encode the identical CDR3. The V gene is TRBV27, the J gene TRBJ2-1; 9 bases align to TRBD2. The CDR3 is made up of 15 amino acids. V dropped 6 bases and J dropped 4; count of bases not matched to a gene: 7. Per germline, CDR1 MNHEY and CDR2 SMNVEV (reference sequence). The CDR3 is CASSLSGSLYNEQFF. CDR3 coding DNA: TGTGCCAGCAGCCTTAGCGGGAGCTTATACAATGAGCAGTTCTTC.

This clone was observed a single time. V gene TRBV7-2 combines with J gene TRBJ2-3; D remains ambiguous. Looked up from germline, CDR1 is SGHTA and CDR2 is FQGNSA. V lost 2 bases, J lost 0 bases, and 6 bases lay in between. This CDR3 has 14 amino acids. The CDR3 DNA sequence: TGTGCCAGCAGCTTAATCAGAAGCACAGATACGCAGTATTTT. Encoded protein: CASSLIRSTDTQYF.

The chain joins TRBV19 to TRBJ1-5; 8 bases are shared with TRBD1. Trimming removed 4 bases from V and 4 bases from J; junction bases left unmatched: 9. Germline assignment: CDR1 LNHDA and CDR2 SQIVND (reference sequence). This CDR3 comprises 16 residues. CDR3 protein: CASSNRQGMGNQPQHF. Written as DNA, the CDR3 is TGTGCCAGTAGTAATCGACAGGGGATGGGAAATCAGCCCCAGCATTTT.

The rearrangement joins TRBV28 to TRBJ1-1, with 9 bases aligning to TRBD1. Per germline, CDR1 MDHEN and CDR2 SYDVKM. After removal of 3 bases from V and 5 bases from J, the junction contained 10 bases not matched to a gene. The CDR3 covers 16 residues. The CDR3 DNA is TGTGCCAGCAGTTTGGGGGACAGGGTCCAGGTTACTGAAGCTTTCTTT. Protein: CASSLGDRVQVTEAFF.

The chain combines TRBV28 with TRBJ2-7; 13 bases agree with TRBD2. This CDR3 has 16 residues. The ends lost 3 bases at V and 7 bases at J; junction bases unmatched: 9. Germline assignment: CDR1 MDHEN and CDR2 SYDVKM. CDR3 nucleotides: TGTGCCAGCAGTTTCGGTGGGACTAGCGGGATCGGGGAGCAGTACTTC. Amino acids: CASSFGGTSGIGEQYF.